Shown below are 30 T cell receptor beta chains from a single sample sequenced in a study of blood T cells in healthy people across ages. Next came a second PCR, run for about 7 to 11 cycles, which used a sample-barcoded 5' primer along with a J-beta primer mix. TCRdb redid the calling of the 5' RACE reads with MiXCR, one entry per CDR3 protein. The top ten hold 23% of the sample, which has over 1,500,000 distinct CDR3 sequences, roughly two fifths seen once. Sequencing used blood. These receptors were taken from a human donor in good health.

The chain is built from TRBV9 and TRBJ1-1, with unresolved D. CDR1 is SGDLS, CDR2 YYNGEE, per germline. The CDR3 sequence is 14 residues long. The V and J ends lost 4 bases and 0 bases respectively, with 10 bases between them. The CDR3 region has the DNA TGTGCCAGCAGCCCGCGCATAGTGAACACTGAAGCTTTCTTT. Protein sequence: CASSPRIVNTEAFF. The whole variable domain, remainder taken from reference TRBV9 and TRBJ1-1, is DSGVTQTPKHLITATGQRVTLRCSPRSGDLSVYWYQQSLDQGLQFLIQYYNGEERAKGNILERFSAQQFPDLHSELNLSSLELGDSALYFCASSPRIVNTEAFFGQGTRLTVV.

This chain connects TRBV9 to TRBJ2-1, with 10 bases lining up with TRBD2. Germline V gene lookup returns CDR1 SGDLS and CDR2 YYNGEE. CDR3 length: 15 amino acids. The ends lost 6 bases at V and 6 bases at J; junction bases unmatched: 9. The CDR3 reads CASNPISGGANEQFF. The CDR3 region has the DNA TGTGCCAGCAACCCCATCAGCGGGGGGGCCAATGAGCAGTTCTTC.

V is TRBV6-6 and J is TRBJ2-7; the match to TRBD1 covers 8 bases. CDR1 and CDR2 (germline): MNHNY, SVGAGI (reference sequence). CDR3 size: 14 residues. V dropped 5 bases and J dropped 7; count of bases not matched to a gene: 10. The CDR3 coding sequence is TGTGCCAGCAGTCTCCTCGGACAGGGACAAGAGCAGTACTTC. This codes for CASSLLGQGQEQYF.

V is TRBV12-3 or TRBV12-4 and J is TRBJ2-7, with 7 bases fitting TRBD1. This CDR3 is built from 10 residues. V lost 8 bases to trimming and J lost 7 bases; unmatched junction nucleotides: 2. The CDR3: CASADREQYF. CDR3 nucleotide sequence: TGTGCCAGCGCGGACAGGGAGCAGTACTTC.

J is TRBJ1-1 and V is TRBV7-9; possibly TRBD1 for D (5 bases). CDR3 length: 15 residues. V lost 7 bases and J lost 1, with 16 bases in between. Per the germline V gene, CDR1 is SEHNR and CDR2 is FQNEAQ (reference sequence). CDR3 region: CASNPSGGGNTEAFF. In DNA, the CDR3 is TGTGCCAGCAACCCTTCTGGGGGGGGGAACACTGAAGCTTTCTTT.

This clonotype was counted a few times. Here the CDR3 reads CASSAGVSTDTQYF. In DNA, the CDR3 is TGTGCCAGCAGTGCAGGGGTTAGCACAGATACGCAGTATTTT. The chain employs TRBV2 and TRBJ2-3, with a tentative D call TRBD1 (6 bases). The CDR3 runs to 14 residues. With 4 bases removed from V and 0 bases from J, the gap between germline ends came to 8 bases. Germline V gene lookup returns CDR1 SNHLY and CDR2 FYNNEI.

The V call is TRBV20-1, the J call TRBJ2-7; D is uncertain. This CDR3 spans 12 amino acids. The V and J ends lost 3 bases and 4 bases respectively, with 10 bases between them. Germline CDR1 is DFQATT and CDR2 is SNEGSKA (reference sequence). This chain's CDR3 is CSASVDGYEQYF. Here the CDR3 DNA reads TGCAGTGCTAGCGTTGACGGTTACGAGCAGTACTTC.

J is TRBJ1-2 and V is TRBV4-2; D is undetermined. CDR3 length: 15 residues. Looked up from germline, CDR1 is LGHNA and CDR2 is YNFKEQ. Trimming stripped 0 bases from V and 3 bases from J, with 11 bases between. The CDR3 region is CASSQDAAQDYGYTF. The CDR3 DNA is TGTGCCAGCAGCCAAGACGCGGCGCAGGACTATGGCTACACCTTC.

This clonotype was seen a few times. For the CDR3, the DNA is TGCAGTGCTTCTCCGGGACAGGGTAGAACGTACTTC. It yields the protein CSASPGQGRTYF. The chain couples TRBV20-1 to TRBJ2-4; TRBD1 matches 9 bases. Trimming cost V 5 bases and J 15 bases; bases outside gene matches: 11. There are 12 residues in the CDR3. Germline-derived CDR1 and CDR2 are DFQATT and SNEGSKA (reference sequence).

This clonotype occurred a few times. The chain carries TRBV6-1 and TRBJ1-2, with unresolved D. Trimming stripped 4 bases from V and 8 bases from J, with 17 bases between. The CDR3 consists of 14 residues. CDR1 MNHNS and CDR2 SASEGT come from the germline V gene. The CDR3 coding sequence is TGTGCCAGCAGTGCATCATCCTCCCTTAGCGGCTACACCTTC. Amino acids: CASSASSSLSGYTF.

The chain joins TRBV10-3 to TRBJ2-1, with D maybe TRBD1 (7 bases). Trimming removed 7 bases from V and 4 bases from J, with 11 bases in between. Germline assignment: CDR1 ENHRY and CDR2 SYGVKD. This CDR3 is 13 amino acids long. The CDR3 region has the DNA TGTGCCATCAATGCGGGACAGTACAATGAGCAGTTCTTC. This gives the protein CAINAGQYNEQFF.

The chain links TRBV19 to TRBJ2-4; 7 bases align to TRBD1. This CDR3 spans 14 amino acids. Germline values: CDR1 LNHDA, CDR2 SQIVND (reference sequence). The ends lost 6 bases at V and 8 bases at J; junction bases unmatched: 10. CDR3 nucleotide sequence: TGTGCCAGTAGGGCATACAGGGGATCTGACATTCAGTACTTC. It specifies CASRAYRGSDIQYF.

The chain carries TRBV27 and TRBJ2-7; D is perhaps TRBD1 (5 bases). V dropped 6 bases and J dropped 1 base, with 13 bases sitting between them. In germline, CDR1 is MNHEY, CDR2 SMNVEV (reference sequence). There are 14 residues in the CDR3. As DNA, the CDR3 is TGTGCCAGCAGCCAGGGTCTCCTTTCCTACGAGCAGTACTTC. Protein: CASSQGLLSYEQYF.

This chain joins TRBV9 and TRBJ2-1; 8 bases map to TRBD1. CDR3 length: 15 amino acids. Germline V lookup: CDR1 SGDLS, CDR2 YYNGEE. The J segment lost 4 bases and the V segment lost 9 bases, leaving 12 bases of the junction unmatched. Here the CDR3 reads CATSQGAEGYNEQFF. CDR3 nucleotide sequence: TGTGCCACTTCTCAGGGGGCTGAGGGTTACAATGAGCAGTTCTTC.

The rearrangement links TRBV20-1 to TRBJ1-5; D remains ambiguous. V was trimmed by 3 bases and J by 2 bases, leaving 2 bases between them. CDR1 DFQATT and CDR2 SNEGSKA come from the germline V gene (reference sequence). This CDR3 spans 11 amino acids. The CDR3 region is CSARGNQPQHF. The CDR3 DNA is TGCAGTGCTAGGGGCAATCAGCCCCAGCATTTT.

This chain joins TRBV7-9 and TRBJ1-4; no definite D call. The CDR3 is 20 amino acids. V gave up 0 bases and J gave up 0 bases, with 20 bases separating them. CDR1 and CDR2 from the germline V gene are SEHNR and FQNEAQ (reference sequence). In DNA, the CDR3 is TGTGCCAGCAGCTTAGCGCGAGCTTCTATAGAATTCGCAACTAATGAAAAACTGTTTTTT. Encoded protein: CASSLARASIEFATNEKLFF.

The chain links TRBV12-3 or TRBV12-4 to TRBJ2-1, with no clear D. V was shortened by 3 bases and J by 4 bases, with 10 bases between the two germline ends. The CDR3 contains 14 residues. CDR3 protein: CASSFTAVYNEQFF. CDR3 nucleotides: TGTGCCAGCAGTTTCACGGCGGTTTACAATGAGCAGTTCTTC.

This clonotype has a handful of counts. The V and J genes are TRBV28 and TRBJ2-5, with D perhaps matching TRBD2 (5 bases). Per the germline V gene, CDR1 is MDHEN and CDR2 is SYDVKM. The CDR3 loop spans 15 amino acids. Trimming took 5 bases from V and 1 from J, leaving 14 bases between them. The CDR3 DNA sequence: TGTGCCAGCAGTACCGGGGATTTTGGCCAAGAGACCCAGTACTTC. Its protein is CASSTGDFGQETQYF.

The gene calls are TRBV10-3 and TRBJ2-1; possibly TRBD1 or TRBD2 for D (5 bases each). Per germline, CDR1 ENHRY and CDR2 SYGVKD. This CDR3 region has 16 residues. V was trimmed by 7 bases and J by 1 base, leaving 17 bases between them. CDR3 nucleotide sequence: TGTGCCATCACCGAGGGGTCCAGGGTATCCTACAATGAGCAGTTCTTC. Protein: CAITEGSRVSYNEQFF.

The CDR3 protein is CATSGQGQTNIQYF. The CDR3, as DNA: TGTGCCACCAGTGGACAGGGCCAGACAAACATTCAGTACTTC. This chain joins TRBV24-1 and TRBJ2-4, with TRBD1 identical over 7 bases. The CDR3 length is 14 residues. Germline values: CDR1 KGHDR, CDR2 SFDVKD. Germline trimming cut 5 bases from V and 6 bases from J; bases unmatched to any gene: 6.

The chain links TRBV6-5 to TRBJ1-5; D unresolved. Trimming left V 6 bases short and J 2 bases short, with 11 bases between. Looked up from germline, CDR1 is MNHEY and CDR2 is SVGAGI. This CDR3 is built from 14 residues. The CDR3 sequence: CASRPYLGNQPQHF. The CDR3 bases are TGTGCCAGCAGGCCTTACTTGGGCAATCAGCCCCAGCATTTT.

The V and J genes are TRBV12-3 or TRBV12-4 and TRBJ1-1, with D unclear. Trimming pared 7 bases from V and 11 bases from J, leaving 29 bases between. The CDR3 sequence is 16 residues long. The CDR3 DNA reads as TGTGCCAGCATAGTTTGGGATCCGCGAGGAGGTTTAGAGGCTTTCTTT. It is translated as CASIVWDPRGGLEAFF.

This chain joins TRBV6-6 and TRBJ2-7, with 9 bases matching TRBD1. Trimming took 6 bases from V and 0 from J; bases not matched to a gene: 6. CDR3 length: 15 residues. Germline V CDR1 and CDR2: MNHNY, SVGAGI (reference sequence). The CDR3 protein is CASRPRQGVSYEQYF. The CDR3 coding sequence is TGTGCCAGCAGGCCCCGACAGGGGGTCTCCTACGAGCAGTACTTC.

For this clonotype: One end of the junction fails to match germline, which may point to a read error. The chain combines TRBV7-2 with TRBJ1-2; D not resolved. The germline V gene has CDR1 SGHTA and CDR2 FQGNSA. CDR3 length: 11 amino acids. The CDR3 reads CAGSSVYGYTF. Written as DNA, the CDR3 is TGTGCCGGCAGCTCAGTCTATGGCTACACCTTC.

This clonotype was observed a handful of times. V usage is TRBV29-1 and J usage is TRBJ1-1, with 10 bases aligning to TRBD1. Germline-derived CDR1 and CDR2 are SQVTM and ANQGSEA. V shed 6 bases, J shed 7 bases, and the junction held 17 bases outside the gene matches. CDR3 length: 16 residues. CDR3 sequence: CSVGDVPGQGTGEAFF. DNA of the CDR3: TGCAGCGTCGGGGATGTCCCGGGACAGGGGACGGGTGAAGCTTTCTTT.

The CDR3 spells CASSQGGGGGPHGYTF. For the CDR3, the DNA is TGCGCCAGCAGCCAGGGCGGGGGCGGGGGGCCCCATGGCTACACCTTC. This chain connects TRBV4-1 to TRBJ1-2, with D tentatively TRBD1 (6 bases). Trimming removed 3 bases from V and 6 bases from J, with 20 bases in between. This CDR3 contains 16 residues. Germline values: CDR1 MGHRA, CDR2 YSYEKL.

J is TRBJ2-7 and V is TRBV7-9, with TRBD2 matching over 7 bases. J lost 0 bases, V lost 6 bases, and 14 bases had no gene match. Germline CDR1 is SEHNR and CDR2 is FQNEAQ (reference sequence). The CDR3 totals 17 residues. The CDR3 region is CASSRVMGAGRSYEQYF. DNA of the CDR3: TGTGCCAGCAGTCGCGTCATGGGAGCGGGGCGCTCCTACGAGCAGTACTTC.

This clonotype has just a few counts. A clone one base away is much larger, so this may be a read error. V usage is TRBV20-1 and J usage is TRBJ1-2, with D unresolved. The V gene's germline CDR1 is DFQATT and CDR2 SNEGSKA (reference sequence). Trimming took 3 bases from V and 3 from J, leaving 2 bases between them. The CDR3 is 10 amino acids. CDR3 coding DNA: TGCAGTGCTAGTCACTATGGCTACACCTTC. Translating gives CSASHYGYTF.

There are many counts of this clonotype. The CDR3 protein is CASSQDQGMGYGYTF. In nucleotides, the CDR3 is TGTGCCAGCAGCCAAGATCAGGGGATGGGCTATGGCTACACCTTC. The chain uses TRBV9 and TRBJ1-2; maybe TRBD1 (6 bases). Trimming cost V 4 bases and J 4 bases, with 17 bases left between them. This CDR3 is built from 15 residues. Germline assignment: CDR1 SGDLS and CDR2 YYNGEE.

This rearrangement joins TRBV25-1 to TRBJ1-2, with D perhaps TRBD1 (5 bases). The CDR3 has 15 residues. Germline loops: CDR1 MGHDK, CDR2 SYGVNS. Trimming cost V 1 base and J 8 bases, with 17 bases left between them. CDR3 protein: CASSESGEEVYGYTF. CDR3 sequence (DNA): TGTGCCAGCAGTGAATCGGGGGAGGAAGTCTACGGCTACACCTTC.